This TCR beta chain was identified in a study of cytomegalovirus exposure and HLA in healthy donors. This clone was counted a single time. Its target is unknown. CDR3 length: 14 amino acids. CDR1 is KGHSH and CDR2 is LQKENI in the germline V gene. V trimming: 3 bases; J trimming: 2 bases; junction bases outside the gene matches: 3. Points from the study as a whole: Immune exposure was documented only through CMV serostatus. Analysis performed later found around 15,000 TCR beta sequences associated with HLA alleles at 0.05 false discovery rate. In vitro work confirmed that a few CMV-associated chains recognize CMV antigens.

Primers: 60 Vbeta forward and 13 Jbeta reverse. Measured with immunoSEQ multiplex PCR; TCRdb has only the in-frame clones, and not every one. The sample lists 95,000 to 150,000 clones, about 75% occurring once. Input material: PBMCs. The V gene is TRBV18, the J gene TRBJ2-7, with 8 bases fitting TRBD1. This receptor was taken from a man in his fifties or sixties in good health and CMV-seropositive. CDR3 nucleotide sequence: TGTGCCAGCTCACCGTCAGGGGGCGCCTACGAGCAGTACTTC. Amino acid sequence: CASSPSGGAYEQYF.